This T cell receptor beta chain was retrieved from a study of blood T cell repertoires in COVID-19. The repertoire was sequenced with immunoSEQ multiplex PCR; TCRdb's copy has only in-frame clones and lacks some. Here the sample spans 120,000 or so clones, around 80% being singletons. A Seattle source enrolled patients during active infection and followed them longitudinally. Trimming took off 6 bases at V and 5 bases at J, with 11 bases between the two ends. Germline CDR1 is MNHEY and CDR2 is SVGAGI. This CDR3 is 13 amino acids long. The material sequenced was peripheral blood. The gene calls are TRBV6-5 and TRBJ1-5, with D unclear. This sequence originates from a man aged 25 to 45 with COVID-19, enrolled during active disease. CDR3 loop: CASRRDNYQPQHF. The DNA for the CDR3 is TGTGCCAGCAGACGCGACAATTATCAGCCCCAGCATTTT.